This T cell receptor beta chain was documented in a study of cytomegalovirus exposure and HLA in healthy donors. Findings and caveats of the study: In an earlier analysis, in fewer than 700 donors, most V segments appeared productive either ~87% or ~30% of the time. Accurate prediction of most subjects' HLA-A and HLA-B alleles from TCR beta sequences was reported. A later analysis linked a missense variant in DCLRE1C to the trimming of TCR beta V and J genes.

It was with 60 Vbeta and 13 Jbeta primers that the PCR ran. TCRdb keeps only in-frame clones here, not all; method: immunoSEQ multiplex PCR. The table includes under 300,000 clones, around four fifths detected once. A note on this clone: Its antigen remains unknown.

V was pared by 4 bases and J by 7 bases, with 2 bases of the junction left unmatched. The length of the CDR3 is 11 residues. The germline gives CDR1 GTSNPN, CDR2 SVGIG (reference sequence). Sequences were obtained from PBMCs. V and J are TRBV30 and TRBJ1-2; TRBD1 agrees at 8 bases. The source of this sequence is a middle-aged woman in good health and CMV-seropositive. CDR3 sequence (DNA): TGTGCCTGGACAGGGGGCATTGGCTACACCTTC. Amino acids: CAWTGGIGYTF. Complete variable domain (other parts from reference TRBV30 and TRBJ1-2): SQTIHQWPATLVQPVGSPLSLECTVEGTSNPNLYWYRQAAGRGLQLLFYSVGIGQISSEVPQNLSASRPQDRQFILSSKKLLLSDSGFYLCAWTGGIGYTFGSGTRLTVV.